Following are 19 T cell receptor beta chains from one sample sequenced in a study of T cells in Graves' hyperthyroidism and ophthalmopathy. Amplification yielded TCR beta CDR3 regions, with RNA transcripts as the source. The HTBI primer set served for first-round RT-PCR of the TCR CDR3. TCRdb analysed the multiplex PCR reads with MiXCR anew, one entry per CDR3 protein. Of about 560,000 distinct CDR3 sequences detected, 15% to 20% appear once; the ten largest clones hold around 19%. Sequenced: blood. These receptors were taken from a woman between 18 and 29 years old with Graves' hyperthyroidism.

This clonotype has at least ten counts. V usage is TRBV10-2 and J usage is TRBJ2-1, with D hard to call. V was shortened by 3 bases and J by 3 bases, with 3 bases between the two germline ends. CDR1 is WSHSY, CDR2 SAAADI, per germline. CDR3 length equals 12 residues. CDR3 DNA: TGCGCCAGCAGTGAAAACTACAATGAGCAGTTCTTC. Translated: CASSENYNEQFF.

This clonotype was counted ten times or more. V gene TRBV6-1 combines with J gene TRBJ2-7, with 9 bases lining up with TRBD2. V lost 9 bases, J lost 3 bases, and 15 bases stayed unmatched. Germline-derived CDR1 and CDR2 are MNHNS and SASEGT. The CDR3 is 16 residues long. CDR3 in DNA: TGTGCCAGTGTGCTAAGCGGGCTAGCGGGGTTCTACGAGCAGTACTTC. Its protein product is CASVLSGLAGFYEQYF.

This clonotype was seen at least ten times. The chain is built from TRBV28 and TRBJ2-1, with 8 bases aligning to TRBD2. This CDR3 contains 15 residues. V was clipped by 6 bases and J by 2 bases; unmatched bases: 6. From germline, CDR1 is MDHEN and CDR2 SYDVKM. Here the CDR3 reads CASRSGGATYNEQFF. CDR3 sequence (DNA): TGTGCCAGCAGATCGGGGGGGGCCACCTACAATGAGCAGTTCTTC.

At least ten counts were recorded for this clonotype. The V call is TRBV2, the J call TRBJ2-1; D is ambiguous. The CDR3 spans 14 residues. Per germline, CDR1 SNHLY and CDR2 FYNNEI. Trimming removed 1 base from V and 3 bases from J, with 7 bases in between. The CDR3 nucleotides read TGTGCCAGCAGTGAAGAAGACGTCTACAATGAGCAGTTCTTC. It encodes CASSEEDVYNEQFF. The full variable domain, completed using reference TRBV2 and TRBJ2-1, is EPEVTQTPSHQVTQMGQEVILRCVPISNHLYFYWYRQILGQKVEFLVSFYNNEISEKSEIFDDQFSVERPDGSNFTLKIRSTKLEDSAMYFCASSEEDVYNEQFFGPGTRLTVL.

This clonotype occurred a few times. The genes are TRBV19 and TRBJ2-1; 8 bases agree with TRBD2. V shed 2 bases and J 9 bases; nucleotides not matched to a gene: 6. The germline V gene has CDR1 LNHDA and CDR2 SQIVND (reference sequence). This CDR3 is built from 14 residues. CDR3: CASSISGRIGEQFF. CDR3 DNA sequence: TGTGCCAGTAGTATAAGCGGGAGAATAGGTGAGCAGTTCTTC.

Many counts were recorded for this clonotype. The J gene is TRBJ1-2, the V gene TRBV29-1; D might be TRBD1 (6 bases). Trimming pared 5 bases from V and 4 bases from J, leaving 20 bases between. Per the germline V gene, CDR1 is SQVTM and CDR2 is ANQGSEA. This CDR3 is 15 amino acids long. The CDR3 reads CSVKGGYGTVYGYTF. The CDR3 nucleotides read TGCAGCGTTAAAGGGGGATATGGGACGGTCTATGGCTACACCTTC.

The chain recombines TRBV6-2 or TRBV6-3 with TRBJ2-5; the D call may be TRBD1 or TRBD2 (5 bases each). CDR1 and CDR2 from the germline V gene are MNHEY and SVGEGT. The CDR3 sequence is 16 residues long. V shed 0 bases and J shed 4 bases, with 15 bases lying between them. The CDR3 region has the DNA TGTGCCAGCAGTTACTCGATTAGAGGGGCCGGAGAGACCCAGTACTTC. Protein: CASSYSIRGAGETQYF.

This clonotype was observed many times. This rearrangement joins TRBV11-2 to TRBJ1-1; a possible D gene is TRBD1 (5 bases). Trimming pared 6 bases from V and 10 bases from J, leaving 15 bases between. The CDR3 is made up of 12 amino acids. Germline assignment: CDR1 SGHAT and CDR2 FQNNGV. The CDR3 DNA follows: TGTGCCAGCAGGGGCCGGGACCTTAGAGCTTTCTTT. Its translation: CASRGRDLRAFF.

This clonotype appeared a few times. V usage is TRBV25-1 and J usage is TRBJ2-7, with TRBD2 matching over 14 bases. The CDR3 consists of 16 residues. J was trimmed by 4 bases and V by 3 bases; bases with no gene match: 5. Germline CDR1 MGHDK, CDR2 SYGVNS. CDR3 coding DNA: TGTGCCAGCAGTGACCCCGGGACTAGCGGGAGATACGAGCAGTACTTC. Translating gives CASSDPGTSGRYEQYF.

This clonotype appeared a few times. CDR3 DNA: TGTGCCAGCAGTTACGCGGGACGGAATAATTATAGCAATCAGCCCCAGCATTTT. Amino acids: CASSYAGRNNYSNQPQHF. The V and J genes are TRBV6-1 and TRBJ1-5; maybe TRBD1 (5 bases). The CDR3 length is 18 residues. Trimming pared 5 bases from V and 0 bases from J, leaving 20 bases between. Per the germline V gene, CDR1 is MNHNS and CDR2 is SASEGT.

This clonotype came up many times. The V call is TRBV20-1, the J call TRBJ2-1; 7 bases line up with TRBD2. CDR3 size: 14 residues. Germline CDR1 DFQATT, CDR2 SNEGSKA (reference sequence). Losses at the gene ends were 3 bases for V and 6 bases for J; bases not matched to a gene: 8. CDR3 bases: TGCAGTGCTAGTGCTCTAGCGGCACTCAATGAGCAGTTCTTC. It translates to CSASALAALNEQFF.

This clonotype was seen many times. V and J are TRBV6-2 or TRBV6-3 and TRBJ2-3; TRBD2 matches at 8 bases. Trimming took 6 bases from V and 2 from J; bases not matched to a gene: 7. The CDR3 is 15 amino acids. CDR1 MNHEY and CDR2 SVGEGT come from the germline V gene. The CDR3 is CASSYAGLVTDTQYF. The CDR3 DNA is TGTGCCAGCAGCTACGCGGGACTAGTCACAGATACGCAGTATTTT.

This clonotype was detected only a few times. The chain joins TRBV7-2 to TRBJ1-2; weak D call: TRBD1 (5 bases). Germline values: CDR1 SGHTA, CDR2 FQGNSA. V was shortened by 3 bases and J by 4 bases, with 18 bases between the two germline ends. This CDR3 contains 16 residues. The CDR3 sequence: CASSLQGWYLTYGYTF. The CDR3 nucleotides are TGTGCCAGCAGCTTGCAGGGATGGTATCTAACCTATGGCTACACCTTC.

Many counts were recorded for this clonotype. The chain is built from TRBV29-1 and TRBJ2-1; 9 bases fit TRBD1. The CDR3 has 17 amino acids. V trimming: 4 bases; J trimming: 0 bases; junction bases outside the gene matches: 10. Germline V gene lookup returns CDR1 SQVTM and CDR2 ANQGSEA. CDR3 residues: CSVGGQGLKGSYNEQFF. CDR3 DNA: TGCAGCGTTGGGGGACAGGGTTTAAAAGGCTCCTACAATGAGCAGTTCTTC.

CDR3 loop: CSARPRAGVGEQFF. In DNA form, the CDR3 reads TGCAGTGCCCGCCCTCGCGCAGGGGTGGGTGAGCAGTTCTTC. The rearrangement joins TRBV20-1 to TRBJ2-1; D perhaps matches TRBD1 (6 bases). Trimming took off 6 bases at V and 9 bases at J, with 21 bases between the two ends. Germline assignment: CDR1 DFQATT and CDR2 SNEGSKA (reference sequence). The CDR3 covers 14 residues.

The gene calls are TRBV6-5 and TRBJ1-2, with D unclear. V dropped 2 bases and J dropped 1 base, with 23 bases sitting between them. Germline assignment: CDR1 MNHEY and CDR2 SVGAGI. The CDR3 consists of 19 residues. The CDR3: CASSYPMRQTILNNYGYTF. In DNA, the CDR3 is TGTGCCAGCAGTTACCCCATGCGGCAGACGATCCTTAATAACTATGGCTACACCTTC.

The genes are TRBV2 and TRBJ1-2; 7 bases are a match to TRBD1. Germline trimming cut 4 bases from V and 4 bases from J; bases unmatched to any gene: 3. The CDR3 covers 13 residues. Germline V lookup: CDR1 SNHLY, CDR2 FYNNEI. The DNA of the CDR3 is TGTGCCAGCAGTGGGGGACAGCTCTATGGCTACACCTTC. This gives the protein CASSGGQLYGYTF.

This clonotype was observed a few times. CDR3 sequence reads: CATRTAGSGNTIYF. The CDR3, as DNA: TGTGCCACCCGAACCGCAGGCTCTGGAAACACCATATATTTT. The chain joins TRBV27 to TRBJ1-3; D remains ambiguous. V was trimmed by 10 bases and J by 0 bases, leaving 13 bases between them. The CDR3 sequence is 14 residues long. Germline assignment: CDR1 MNHEY and CDR2 SMNVEV (reference sequence).

In regard to this clonotype: A much larger clone differs from this one at a single base, so this may be a read error. CDR3 loop: CSARGGTSGYHEQYF. The CDR3, as DNA: TGCAGTGCTAGAGGGGGGACTAGCGGTTACCACGAGCAGTACTTC. The rearrangement joins TRBV20-1 to TRBJ2-7, with TRBD2 matching over 11 bases. With 1 base clipped from V and 5 bases from J, the junction kept 7 bases outside the gene matches. This CDR3 is 15 amino acids long. CDR1 and CDR2 from the germline V gene are DFQATT and SNEGSKA (reference sequence).